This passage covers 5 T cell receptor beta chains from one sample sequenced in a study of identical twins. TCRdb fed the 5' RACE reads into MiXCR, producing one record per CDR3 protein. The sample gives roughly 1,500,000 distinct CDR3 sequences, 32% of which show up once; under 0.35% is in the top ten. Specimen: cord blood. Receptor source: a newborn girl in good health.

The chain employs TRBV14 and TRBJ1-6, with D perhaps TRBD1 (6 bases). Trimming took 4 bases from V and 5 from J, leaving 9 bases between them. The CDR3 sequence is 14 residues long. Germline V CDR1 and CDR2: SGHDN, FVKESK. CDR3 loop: CASSPRQDNSPLHF. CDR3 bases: TGTGCCAGCAGCCCCCGACAGGATAATTCACCCCTCCACTTT.

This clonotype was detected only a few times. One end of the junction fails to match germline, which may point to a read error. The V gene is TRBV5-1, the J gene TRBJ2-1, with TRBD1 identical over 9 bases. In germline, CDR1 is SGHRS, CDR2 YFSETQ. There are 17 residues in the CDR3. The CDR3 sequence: CASSLASTGGNYNVQFF. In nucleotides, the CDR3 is TGCGCCAGCAGCTTGGCCTCCACAGGGGGCAACTACAATGTGCAGTTCTTC.

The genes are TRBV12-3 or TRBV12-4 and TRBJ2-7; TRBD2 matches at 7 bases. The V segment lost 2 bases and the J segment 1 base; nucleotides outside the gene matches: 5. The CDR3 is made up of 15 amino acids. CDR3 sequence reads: CASSLMPGLSYEQYF. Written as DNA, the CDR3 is TGTGCCAGCAGTTTAATGCCGGGACTATCCTACGAGCAGTACTTC.

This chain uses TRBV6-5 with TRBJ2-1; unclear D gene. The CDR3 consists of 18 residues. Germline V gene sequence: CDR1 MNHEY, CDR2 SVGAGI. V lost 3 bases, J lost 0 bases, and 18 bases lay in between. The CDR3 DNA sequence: TGTGCCAGCAGTTATGATTTTGGCGGTCCGAGCTCCTACAATGAGCAGTTCTTC. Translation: CASSYDFGGPSSYNEQFF.

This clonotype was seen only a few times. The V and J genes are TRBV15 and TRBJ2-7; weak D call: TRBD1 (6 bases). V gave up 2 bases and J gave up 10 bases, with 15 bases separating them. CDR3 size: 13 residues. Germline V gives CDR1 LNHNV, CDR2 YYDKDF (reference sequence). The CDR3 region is CATSRSYRDIQYF. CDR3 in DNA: TGTGCCACCAGCAGATCCTACAGGGATATTCAGTACTTC.